The present T cell receptor beta chain was sequenced within a study of cytomegalovirus exposure and HLA in healthy donors. The V end lost 2 bases, the J end lost 3 bases, and 7 bases lay between the germline ends. Per the germline V gene, CDR1 is SEHNR and CDR2 is FQNEAQ (reference sequence). The CDR3 runs 14 residues. Study results and limitations: In a later analysis, HLA-associated TCR beta chains were more clonally expanded than equally common others.

Details on this clone: The antigen is unknown. Distinct nucleotide sequences in the sample also encode this CDR3.

The primer mix had 60 Vbeta and 13 Jbeta primers. Libraries were prepared by immunoSEQ multiplex PCR; TCRdb keeps only in-frame clonotypes and omits some of them. This sample contains around 160,000 clones. The origin of this receptor is a woman in her 50s in good health and CMV-seronegative. The chain employs TRBV7-9 and TRBJ2-2; tentatively, D is TRBD1 (6 bases). The sample comprised PBMCs. The CDR3 DNA sequence: TGTGCCAGCAGCTTATCAGGGGACACCGGGGAGCTGTTTTTT. It encodes CASSLSGDTGELFF.